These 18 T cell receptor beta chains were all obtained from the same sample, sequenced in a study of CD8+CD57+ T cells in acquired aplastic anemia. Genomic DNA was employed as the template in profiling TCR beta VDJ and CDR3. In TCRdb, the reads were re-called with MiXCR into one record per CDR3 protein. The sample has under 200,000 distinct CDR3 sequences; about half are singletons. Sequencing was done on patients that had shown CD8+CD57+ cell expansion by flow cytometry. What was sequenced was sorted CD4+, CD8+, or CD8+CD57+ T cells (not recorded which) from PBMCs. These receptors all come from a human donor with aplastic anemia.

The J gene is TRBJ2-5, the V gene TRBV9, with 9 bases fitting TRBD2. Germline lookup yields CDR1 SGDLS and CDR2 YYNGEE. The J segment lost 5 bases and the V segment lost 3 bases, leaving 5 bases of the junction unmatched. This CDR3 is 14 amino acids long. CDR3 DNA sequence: TGTGCCAGCAGCGCGGGGACTAGCTTCGAGACCCAGTACTTC. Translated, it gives CASSAGTSFETQYF.

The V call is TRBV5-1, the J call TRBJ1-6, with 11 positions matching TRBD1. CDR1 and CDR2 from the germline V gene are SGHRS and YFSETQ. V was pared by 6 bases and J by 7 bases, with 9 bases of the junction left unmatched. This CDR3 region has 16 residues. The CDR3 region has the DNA TGCGCCAGCACCAGGGGGACAGGGGGTGGAAATTCACCCCTCCACTTT. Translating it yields CASTRGTGGGNSPLHF.

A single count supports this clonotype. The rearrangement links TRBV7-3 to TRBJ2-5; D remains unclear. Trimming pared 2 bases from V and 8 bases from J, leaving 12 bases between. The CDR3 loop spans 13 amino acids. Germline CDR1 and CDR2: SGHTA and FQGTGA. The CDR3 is CASSLVSGQTQYF. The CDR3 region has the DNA TGTGCCAGCAGCTTAGTGTCTGGGCAAACCCAGTACTTC.

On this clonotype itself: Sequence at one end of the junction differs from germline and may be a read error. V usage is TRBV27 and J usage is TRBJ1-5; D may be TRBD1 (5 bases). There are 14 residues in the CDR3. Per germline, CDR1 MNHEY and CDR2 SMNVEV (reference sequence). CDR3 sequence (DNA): TGTGCCGGCAGTTTAAGCCAGGGTCGGCAGCCCCAGCATTTT. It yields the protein CAGSLSQGRQPQHF.

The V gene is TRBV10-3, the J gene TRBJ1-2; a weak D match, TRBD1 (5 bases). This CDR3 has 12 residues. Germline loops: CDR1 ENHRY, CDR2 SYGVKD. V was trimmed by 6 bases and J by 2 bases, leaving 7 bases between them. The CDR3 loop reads CAIRGPNYGYTF. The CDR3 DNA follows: TGTGCCATCAGGGGGCCAAACTATGGCTACACCTTC.

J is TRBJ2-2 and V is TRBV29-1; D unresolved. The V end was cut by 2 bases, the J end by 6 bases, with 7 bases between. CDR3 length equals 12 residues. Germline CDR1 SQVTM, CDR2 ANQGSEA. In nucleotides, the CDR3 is TGCAGCGTTGAATATCCTCCCGGGGAGCTGTTTTTT. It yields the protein CSVEYPPGELFF.

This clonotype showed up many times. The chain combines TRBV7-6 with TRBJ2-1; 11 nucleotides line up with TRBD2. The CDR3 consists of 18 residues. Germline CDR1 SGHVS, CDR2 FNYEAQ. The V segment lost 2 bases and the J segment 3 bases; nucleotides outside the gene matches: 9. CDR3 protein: CASSLWDSGRANYNEQFF. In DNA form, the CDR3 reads TGTGCCAGCAGCTTATGGGATAGCGGGAGGGCCAACTACAATGAGCAGTTCTTC.

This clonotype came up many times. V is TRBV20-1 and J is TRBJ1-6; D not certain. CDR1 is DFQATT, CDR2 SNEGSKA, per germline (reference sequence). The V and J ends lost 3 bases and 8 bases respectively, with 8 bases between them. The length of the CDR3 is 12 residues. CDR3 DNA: TGCAGTGCTAGTCTCCCTGATTCACCCCTCCACTTT. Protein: CSASLPDSPLHF.

CDR3 protein: CASSFGTEQFF. The CDR3 DNA is TGTGCCAGCAGTTTTGGGACTGAGCAGTTCTTC. The rearrangement links TRBV12-3 or TRBV12-4 to TRBJ2-1; D possibly matches TRBD1 or TRBD2 (5 bases each). The CDR3 totals 11 residues. The germline V and J ends were trimmed by 3 bases and 9 bases, with 6 bases remaining between them.

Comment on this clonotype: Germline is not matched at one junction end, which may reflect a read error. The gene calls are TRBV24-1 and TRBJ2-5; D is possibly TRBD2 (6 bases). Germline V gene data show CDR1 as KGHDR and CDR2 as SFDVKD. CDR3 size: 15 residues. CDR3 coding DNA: TGTGCCACCTCCGAGCTTGGGCGGGACCAAGAGACCCAGCACTTC. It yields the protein CATSELGRDQETQHF.

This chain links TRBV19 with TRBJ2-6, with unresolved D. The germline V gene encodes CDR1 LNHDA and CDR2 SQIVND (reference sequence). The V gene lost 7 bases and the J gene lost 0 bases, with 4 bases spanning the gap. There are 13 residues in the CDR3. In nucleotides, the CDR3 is TGTGCCAGTACCTACTCTGGGGCCAACGTCCTGACTTTC. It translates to CASTYSGANVLTF.

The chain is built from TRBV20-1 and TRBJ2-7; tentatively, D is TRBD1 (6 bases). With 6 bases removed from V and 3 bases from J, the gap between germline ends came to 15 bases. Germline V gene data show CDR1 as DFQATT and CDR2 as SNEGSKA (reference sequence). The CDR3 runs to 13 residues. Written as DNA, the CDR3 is TGCAGTGCCCGGGACATACCAAACTACGAGCAGTACTTC. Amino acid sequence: CSARDIPNYEQYF.

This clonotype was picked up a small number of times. This CDR3 reads CSVIQGVETQYF. The CDR3 nucleotides are TGCAGCGTTATTCAGGGAGTAGAGACCCAGTACTTC. The chain couples TRBV29-1 to TRBJ2-5; D tentatively reads TRBD1 or TRBD2 (5 bases each). Germline-derived CDR1 and CDR2 are SQVTM and ANQGSEA. The CDR3 is made up of 12 amino acids. V was trimmed by 5 bases and J by 4 bases, leaving 11 bases between them.

The CDR3 is CSASGGGHEQFF. The CDR3 DNA reads as TGCAGTGCTAGCGGCGGGGGGCATGAGCAGTTCTTC. V gene TRBV20-1 combines with J gene TRBJ2-1; 8 bases match TRBD2. Germline trimming cut 3 bases from V and 8 bases from J; bases unmatched to any gene: 3. Germline V gene data show CDR1 as DFQATT and CDR2 as SNEGSKA (reference sequence). This CDR3 has 12 residues.

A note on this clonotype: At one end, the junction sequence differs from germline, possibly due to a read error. For the CDR3, the DNA is TGCGCCAGCAGCCAAGACTTCTCGGCTCTGGTACGCTTC. Its translation is CASSQDFSALVRF. The V and J genes are TRBV4-1 and TRBJ2-1, with D hard to call. The CDR3 covers 13 residues. Germline V gene lookup returns CDR1 MGHRA and CDR2 YSYEKL.

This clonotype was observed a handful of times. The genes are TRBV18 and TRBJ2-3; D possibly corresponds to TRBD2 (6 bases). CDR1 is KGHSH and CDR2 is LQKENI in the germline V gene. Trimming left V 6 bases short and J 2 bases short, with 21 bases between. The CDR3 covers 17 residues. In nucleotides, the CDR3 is TGTGCCAGCTCCCGGAAGGATGGGGGGATTGTCACAGATACGCAGTATTTT. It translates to CASSRKDGGIVTDTQYF.

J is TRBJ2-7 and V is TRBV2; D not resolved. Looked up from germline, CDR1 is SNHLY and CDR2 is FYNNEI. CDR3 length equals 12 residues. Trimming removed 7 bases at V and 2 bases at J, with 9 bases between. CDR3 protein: CASKRFAYEQYF. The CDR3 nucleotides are TGTGCCAGCAAGAGGTTCGCCTACGAGCAGTACTTC.

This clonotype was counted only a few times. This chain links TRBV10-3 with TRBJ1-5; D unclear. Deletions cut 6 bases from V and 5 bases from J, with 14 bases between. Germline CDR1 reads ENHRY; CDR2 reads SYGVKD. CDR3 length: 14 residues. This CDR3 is CAIRSALRDQPQHF. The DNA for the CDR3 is TGTGCCATCAGGTCAGCTCTACGAGATCAGCCCCAGCATTTT.